This T cell receptor (beta chain) was found in a study of regulatory T cells in long-lasting Graves disease. Assembly of TCR beta libraries relied on iRepertoire HTBI primers together with Arm-PCR of CDR3 regions. TCRdb redid the calling of the multiplex PCR reads with MiXCR, one entry per CDR3 protein. The table lists approximately 440,000 distinct CDR3 sequences, 15% to 20% of them singletons, with 9% to 15% in the top ten. As for time point: newly diagnosed GD, antithyroid drugs for less than 3 months. Scientists built the TCR library using RNA that was extracted from PBMCs. The sample holds a few counts of this clonotype. Its cognate antigen is unknown. General study points: Lower TCR diversity was seen in persistent Graves' patients than in newly diagnosed ones. Persistent disease exhibited a predilection for TRBV28, TRBJ1-2 and TRBJ2-5.

V lost 3 bases to trimming and J lost 6 bases, with 11 bases between them. The germline V gene has CDR1 MNHEY and CDR2 SMNVEV (reference sequence). This CDR3 has 14 amino acids. These data were also filed under a second study, of T cells in Graves' hyperthyroidism and ophthalmopathy. That paper adds: Graves' hyperthyroidism qualified as stable when ophthalmopathy did not progress within 18 months. During a first-round RT-PCR of the TCR CDR3, the HTBI primer set was used.

The chain couples TRBV27 to TRBJ2-2; the D gene is possibly TRBD1 (5 bases). The sample here was peripheral blood mononuclear cells (PBMCs), taken at new diagnosis, from a patient treated with antithyroid drugs. The receptor was derived from a man in his forties with Graves disease. Here the CDR3 DNA reads TGTGCCAGCAGTTTGAGTCAGGGCCCCGGGGAGCTGTTTTTT. Encoded protein: CASSLSQGPGELFF.